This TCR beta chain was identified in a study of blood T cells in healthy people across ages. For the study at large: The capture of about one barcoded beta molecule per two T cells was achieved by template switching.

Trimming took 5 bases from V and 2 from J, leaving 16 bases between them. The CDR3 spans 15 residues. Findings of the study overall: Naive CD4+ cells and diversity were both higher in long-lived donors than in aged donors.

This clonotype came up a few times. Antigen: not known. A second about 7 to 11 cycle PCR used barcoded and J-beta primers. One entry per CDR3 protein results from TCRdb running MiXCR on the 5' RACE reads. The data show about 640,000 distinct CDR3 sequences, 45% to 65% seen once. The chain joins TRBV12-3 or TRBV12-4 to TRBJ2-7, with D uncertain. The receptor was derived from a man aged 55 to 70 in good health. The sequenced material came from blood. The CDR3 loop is CASSLLTGPTYEQYF. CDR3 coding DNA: TGTGCCAGCAGTCTCCTCACTGGGCCTACCTACGAGCAGTACTTC.